There are a few counts of the clone carrying this T cell receptor beta chain. What it binds is not known. These data originate in a study of persistence of HIV-infected CD4 T cells. About the study: Up to about 180 mL blood was drawn at multiple time points; two donors had single-time leukapheresis.

In germline, CDR1 is ENHRY, CDR2 SYGVKD. The CDR3 length is 12 residues. V lost 7 bases to trimming and J lost 1 base, with 7 bases between them. Cells were stimulated nonspecifically with anti-CD3/anti-CD28 magnetic beads. CD4+ T cells upregulating both CD40 ligand and CD69 were sorted as responding cells. Donors were HIV-1-infected adults who began suppressive ART during chronic infection. CD4+ T cell counts exceeded 400 cells/uL; CMV serology was positive. Sequencing used immunoSEQ version 4 in survey mode. Genomic DNA was diluted to around 10 ng/uL, up to 1 ug per sample. This table comes from immunoSEQ multiplex PCR, and its TCRdb copy is limited to in-frame clones, with some not included. The table shows 37,000 or so clones, with about 87% occurring only once.

The J gene is TRBJ1-1, the V gene TRBV10-3; D remains unclear. The receptor was derived from an adult man with HIV who was CMV-seropositive. This sample comprised CD4+ T cells sorted from PBMCs after 18-hour stimulation, obtained from a patient who received antiretroviral therapy. CDR3 protein: CAITPGNTEAFF. The CDR3 nucleotides are TGTGCCATCACACCGGGGAACACTGAAGCTTTCTTT.